A single sample gave rise to the 15 T cell receptor beta chains below, sequenced in a study of blood T cell repertoires in COVID-19. The method was immunoSEQ multiplex PCR; TCRdb's version includes in-frame clones alone and lacks a portion of them. The sample has 150,000 to 180,000 clones, 70% to 90% seen once. Sequencing used peripheral blood. All receptors come from a man aged 55 to 70 with COVID-19, enrolled during active disease.

The V call is TRBV28, the J call TRBJ1-5; the D is unclear. The V and J ends lost 2 bases and 6 bases respectively, with 5 bases between them. Germline V CDR1 and CDR2: MDHEN, SYDVKM. This CDR3 is built from 12 residues. CDR3 DNA sequence: TGTGCCAGCAGTTTAGAGGGTCAGCCCCAGCATTTT. It yields the protein CASSLEGQPQHF.

V usage is TRBV23-1 and J usage is TRBJ1-6; 7 positions match TRBD1. TRBV23-1 is flagged as an ORF with uncertain function. The length of the CDR3 is 14 residues. V was clipped by 4 bases and J by 11 bases; unmatched bases: 8. CDR3 region: CASSPVSRGAPLHF. CDR3 coding DNA: TGCGCCAGCAGTCCTGTTTCCAGGGGGGCACCCCTCCACTTT.

The V and J genes are TRBV7-2 and TRBJ2-1, with 7 bases identical to TRBD1. This CDR3 region has 15 residues. V shed 4 bases, J shed 8 bases, and the junction held 11 bases outside the gene matches. Germline lookup yields CDR1 SGHTA and CDR2 FQGNSA. CDR3 DNA sequence: TGTGCCAGCAGCTGGGACAGCACGGTTGGGTATGAGCAGTTCTTC. Amino acid sequence: CASSWDSTVGYEQFF.

The V and J genes are TRBV3-1 (or the pseudogene TRBV3-2) and TRBJ2-3, with D perhaps matching TRBD1 (5 bases). V was pared by 4 bases and J by 5 bases, with 10 bases between. The germline V gene encodes CDR1 LGHDT and CDR2 YNNKEL (reference sequence). The length of the CDR3 is 13 residues. The CDR3 DNA follows: TGTGCCAGCAGCCCTGGGGCGAGAGATACGCAGTATTTT. Translated, it gives CASSPGARDTQYF.

CDR3 sequence: CASSRDLQGNQPQHF. CDR3 bases: TGTGCCAGCAGTCGGGACCTGCAGGGGAATCAGCCCCAGCATTTT. The V call is TRBV9, the J call TRBJ1-5; D perhaps matches TRBD1 (6 bases). The germline V gene encodes CDR1 SGDLS and CDR2 YYNGEE. Between the trimmed V and J ends, which lost 5 bases and 4 bases, there was a span of 16 bases. CDR3 length equals 15 residues.

On this clone itself: Other DNA variants within this sample encode the same CDR3. This sequence joins TRBV11-3 and TRBJ1-2; D call uncertain. CDR1 and CDR2 from the germline V gene are SGHNT and YENEEA. Trimming shortened V by 5 bases and J by 3 bases, and 7 bases separated the two germline ends. The CDR3 sequence is 12 residues long. The CDR3 nucleotides are TGTGCCAGCAGCCCCGGGGACTATGGCTACACCTTC. This encodes CASSPGDYGYTF.

J is TRBJ2-1 and V is TRBV10-2; D is uncertain. The V and J ends lost 2 bases and 4 bases respectively, with 9 bases between them. From germline, CDR1 is WSHSY and CDR2 SAAADI. There are 14 residues in the CDR3. The CDR3 nucleotides read TGCGCCAGCAGTGAGAACATCAGGTACAATGAGCAGTTCTTC. Amino acid sequence: CASSENIRYNEQFF.

V is TRBV14 and J is TRBJ1-4; D unresolved. CDR3 length equals 16 residues. Trimming stripped 5 bases from V and 10 bases from J, with 23 bases between. CDR1 and CDR2 from the germline V gene are SGHDN and FVKESK. CDR3 in amino acids: CASSFTSDGAYGKLFF. CDR3 sequence (DNA): TGTGCCAGCAGCTTTACGTCCGACGGAGCCTACGGAAAACTGTTTTTT.

About this clone: The DNA is left out, because the CDR3 cannot be placed on it with certainty; the CDR3 is given as TCRdb lists it. The genes are TRBV21-1 and TRBJ2-1; the table's D call, TRBD2, was not checked against the DNA. TRBV21-1 constitutes a pseudogene. The CDR3 contains 18 residues when both ends are counted. CDR3: CASSLQGVAGGAHDEQFF.

This clone was observed a handful of times. The chain joins TRBV18 to TRBJ1-5, with D maybe TRBD1 (6 bases). There are 15 residues in the CDR3. Germline V lookup: CDR1 KGHSH, CDR2 LQKENI. V was cut by 3 bases and J by 1 base, with 10 bases left in between. The CDR3 reads CASSPQGLSNQPQHF. The CDR3 nucleotides are TGTGCCAGCTCACCCCAGGGGTTGAGCAATCAGCCCCAGCATTTT.

The chain carries TRBV5-1 and TRBJ2-7; D is perhaps TRBD2 (5 bases). Germline loops: CDR1 SGHRS, CDR2 YFSETQ. The V end was cut by 1 base, the J end by 1 base, with 12 bases between. The CDR3 extends over 15 amino acids. CDR3 nucleotides: TGCGCCAGCAGCTTGACAGCGGCCGGGTCCTACGAGCAGTACTTC. Translated: CASSLTAAGSYEQYF.

The chain joins TRBV19 to TRBJ1-6, with D possibly TRBD1 on 5 matching bases. The CDR3 is made up of 13 amino acids. In germline, CDR1 is LNHDA, CDR2 SQIVND (reference sequence). Between the trimmed V and J ends, which lost 4 bases and 10 bases, there was a span of 11 bases. Here the CDR3 DNA reads TGTGCCAGTAGTACGGCGCGGGGCTCACCCCTCCACTTT. Translating gives CASSTARGSPLHF.

This chain connects TRBV19 to TRBJ2-7, with 8 bases aligning to TRBD1. The J segment lost 4 bases and the V segment lost 10 bases, leaving 15 bases of the junction unmatched. Germline-derived CDR1 and CDR2 are LNHDA and SQIVND (reference sequence). The CDR3 is made up of 15 amino acids. CDR3 residues: CATTQFWTGSYEQYF. As DNA, the CDR3 is TGTGCCACCACCCAGTTCTGGACAGGGAGTTACGAGCAGTACTTC.

The chain is built from TRBV10-2 and TRBJ1-2; TRBD1 aligns across 9 bases. V shed 2 bases, J shed 0 bases, and the junction held 7 bases outside the gene matches. There are 17 residues in the CDR3. The V gene's germline CDR1 is WSHSY and CDR2 SAAADI. CDR3 in amino acids: CASSERDRVRANYGYTF. The CDR3 nucleotides are TGCGCCAGCAGTGAGAGGGACAGGGTGCGAGCTAACTATGGCTACACCTTC.

V and J are TRBV7-2 and TRBJ2-7; 7 nucleotides match TRBD1. Trimming removed 1 base from V and 3 bases from J; junction bases left unmatched: 3. The CDR3 runs to 14 residues. The germline gives CDR1 SGHTA, CDR2 FQGNSA. The CDR3 reads CASSLEGQHYEQYF. The CDR3 nucleotides read TGTGCCAGCAGCTTAGAGGGACAGCACTACGAGCAGTACTTC.